The rows below give T cell receptor beta chains drawn from one sample of a study of T cells in Graves' hyperthyroidism and ophthalmopathy. TCRdb itself ran the multiplex PCR reads through MiXCR, one entry per CDR3 protein. Of about 640,000 distinct CDR3 sequences in the sample, around 21% are singletons; the top ten hold roughly 30%. The source material was blood. All receptors come from a man aged 25 to 45 with Graves' ophthalmopathy. The CDR3 runs from the conserved cysteine through the conserved F or W. Each record gives: J gene, clone size, D gene, V gene, CDR3 protein, CDR3 DNA. A D gene is named only where the DNA matches it firmly. Clone size appears in some rows only: once, few, many, or a class for an expanded clone.

j_call: TRBJ2-1
clone_size: many
d_call: NA
v_call: TRBV30
cdr3_aa: CAWSPGYNEQFF
cdr3_nt: TGTGCCTGGAGTCCCGGATACAATGAGCAGTTCTTC

j_call: TRBJ2-5
clone_size: few
d_call: NA
v_call: TRBV12-3/TRBV12-4
cdr3_aa: CASSLATITKTQYF
cdr3_nt: TGTGCCAGCAGTTTGGCGACTATAACTAAGACCCAGTACTTC

j_call: TRBJ1-4
clone_size: few
d_call: TRBD1
v_call: TRBV30
cdr3_aa: CAWSGGTGEKLFF
cdr3_nt: TGTGCCTGGAGCGGAGGGACAGGTGAAAAACTGTTTTTT

j_call: TRBJ1-2
clone_size: NA
d_call: NA
v_call: TRBV4-1
cdr3_aa: CASSPLGRDYNYGYTF
cdr3_nt: TGCGCCAGCAGCCCTTTGGGCAGGGACTATAACTATGGCTACACCTTC

j_call: TRBJ2-1
clone_size: many
d_call: NA
v_call: TRBV11-3
cdr3_aa: CASSLEADGNEQFF
cdr3_nt: TGTGCCAGCAGCTTAGAAGCCGATGGGAATGAGCAGTTCTTC

j_call: TRBJ1-6
clone_size: NA
d_call: TRBD1
v_call: TRBV7-3
cdr3_aa: CASSERDRGAPLHF
cdr3_nt: TGTGCCAGCAGCGAAAGGGACAGGGGGGCACCCCTCCACTTT

j_call: TRBJ1-2
clone_size: few
d_call: NA
v_call: TRBV20-1
cdr3_aa: CSARDRREGDSLIYGYTF
cdr3_nt: TGCAGTGCTAGAGATAGAAGGGAAGGAGACAGCTTAATCTATGGCTACACCTTC

j_call: TRBJ1-1
clone_size: many
d_call: TRBD1
v_call: TRBV5-1
cdr3_aa: CASSSRTGTANTEAFF
cdr3_nt: TGCGCCAGCAGCTCCAGAACCGGGACAGCGAACACTGAAGCTTTCTTT

j_call: TRBJ2-7
clone_size: few
d_call: TRBD2
v_call: TRBV10-1
cdr3_aa: CASRHTGLAAERRYEQYF
cdr3_nt: TGCGCCAGCAGACATACGGGACTAGCGGCCGAGAGGCGGTACGAGCAGTACTTC

j_call: TRBJ2-5
clone_size: many
d_call: NA
v_call: TRBV2
cdr3_aa: CASSSFGMYQETQYF
cdr3_nt: TGTGCCAGCAGCTCATTCGGAATGTACCAAGAGACCCAGTACTTC

j_call: TRBJ2-5
clone_size: many
d_call: TRBD1
v_call: TRBV28
cdr3_aa: CASSLTGGYQETQYF
cdr3_nt: TGTGCCAGCAGTCTGACAGGGGGGTACCAAGAGACCCAGTACTTC

j_call: TRBJ1-6
clone_size: NA
d_call: NA
v_call: TRBV6-1
cdr3_aa: CASSEGESAYNSPLHF
cdr3_nt: TGTGCCAGCAGTGAAGGCGAGTCAGCTTATAATTCACCCCTCCACTTT

j_call: TRBJ2-1
clone_size: once
d_call: TRBD2
v_call: TRBV10-3
cdr3_aa: CAITPVVAGTNEQFF
cdr3_nt: TGTGCCATCACCCCGGTTGTAGCGGGCACTAATGAGCAGTTCTTC

j_call: TRBJ2-1
clone_size: few
d_call: TRBD2
v_call: TRBV7-9
cdr3_aa: CASSRTTGTSGSSYNEQFF
cdr3_nt: TGTGCCAGCAGCCGAACGACCGGGACTAGCGGGAGTTCCTACAATGAGCAGTTCTTC

j_call: TRBJ2-2
clone_size: many
d_call: TRBD2
v_call: TRBV7-9
cdr3_aa: CASSSLRGLAGSGGELFF
cdr3_nt: TGTGCCAGCAGCTCTCTACGGGGACTAGCGGGGTCCGGCGGGGAGCTGTTTTTT

j_call: TRBJ2-7
clone_size: few
d_call: TRBD2
v_call: TRBV20-1
cdr3_aa: CSAINFLAGGYEQYF
cdr3_nt: TGCAGTGCCATCAACTTTTTAGCGGGAGGGTACGAGCAGTACTTC

j_call: TRBJ2-7
clone_size: NA
d_call: NA
v_call: TRBV7-2
cdr3_aa: CASSYTPGPTYEQYF
cdr3_nt: TGTGCCAGCAGCTACACACCGGGACCGACTTACGAGCAGTACTTC

j_call: TRBJ1-1
clone_size: NA
d_call: NA
v_call: TRBV12-3/TRBV12-4
cdr3_aa: CASSSGRGGEAFF
cdr3_nt: TGTGCCAGCAGTTCGGGACGTGGGGGTGAAGCTTTCTTT

j_call: TRBJ2-1
clone_size: NA
d_call: TRBD2
v_call: TRBV9
cdr3_aa: CASSDDKRLAGGDPNNEQFF
cdr3_nt: TGTGCCAGCAGCGACGACAAGAGACTAGCGGGAGGGGACCCTAATAATGAGCAGTTCTTC

j_call: TRBJ2-1
clone_size: few
d_call: NA
v_call: TRBV6-6
cdr3_aa: CASSSSRGSYNEQFF
cdr3_nt: TGTGCCAGCAGTTCCTCTAGAGGAAGCTACAATGAGCAGTTCTTC

j_call: TRBJ2-2
clone_size: NA
d_call: NA
v_call: TRBV6-1
cdr3_aa: CASSHWGGRGTGELFF
cdr3_nt: TGTGCCAGCAGTCACTGGGGGGGCAGGGGCACCGGGGAGCTGTTTTTT

j_call: TRBJ2-2
clone_size: few
d_call: TRBD2
v_call: TRBV11-2
cdr3_aa: CASTAGTSITGELFF
cdr3_nt: TGTGCCAGCACCGCCGGGACTAGCATCACCGGGGAGCTGTTTTTT

j_call: TRBJ2-1
clone_size: few
d_call: TRBD2
v_call: TRBV27
cdr3_aa: CASSYPGTSGRREQFF
cdr3_nt: TGTGCCAGCAGTTACCCCGGGACTAGCGGGAGACGTGAGCAGTTCTTC

j_call: TRBJ2-3
clone_size: NA
d_call: TRBD2
v_call: TRBV18
cdr3_aa: CASSQTSGSATDTQYF
cdr3_nt: TGTGCCAGCTCGCAGACTAGCGGGAGCGCAACAGATACGCAGTATTTT

j_call: TRBJ2-3
clone_size: NA
d_call: NA
v_call: TRBV7-8
cdr3_aa: CASSLARARPTQYF
cdr3_nt: TGTGCCAGCAGCTTAGCGCGGGCCAGACCTACGCAGTATTTT

j_call: TRBJ2-2
clone_size: NA
d_call: NA
v_call: TRBV7-9
cdr3_aa: CASSKEWLDTGELFF
cdr3_nt: TGTGCCAGCAGCAAGGAGTGGCTGGACACCGGGGAGCTGTTTTTT

j_call: TRBJ2-7
clone_size: NA
d_call: NA
v_call: TRBV6-1
cdr3_aa: CASSAAGPSSYEQYF
cdr3_nt: TGTGCCAGCAGTGCTGCGGGCCCCAGCTCCTACGAGCAGTACTTC

j_call: TRBJ2-3
clone_size: many
d_call: TRBD2
v_call: TRBV5-1
cdr3_aa: CASSPPGTSGRTDTQYF
cdr3_nt: TGCGCCAGCAGCCCCCCCGGGACTAGCGGGCGCACAGATACGCAGTATTTT

j_call: TRBJ1-5
clone_size: NA
d_call: TRBD1
v_call: TRBV7-6
cdr3_aa: CASSLGTGEYQPQHF
cdr3_nt: TGTGCCAGCAGCTTAGGGACAGGGGAATATCAGCCCCAGCATTTT

j_call: TRBJ2-7
clone_size: few
d_call: NA
v_call: TRBV11-2
cdr3_aa: CASSLGRDTRSYEQYF
cdr3_nt: TGTGCCAGCAGCTTAGGACGGGACACCAGATCCTACGAGCAGTACTTC

j_call: TRBJ2-3
clone_size: NA
d_call: NA
v_call: TRBV30
cdr3_aa: CAWSPPDLRDTQYF
cdr3_nt: TGTGCCTGGAGCCCACCGGACCTCAGAGATACGCAGTATTTT

j_call: TRBJ2-1
clone_size: few
d_call: TRBD1
v_call: TRBV7-3
cdr3_aa: CASSQGAYNEQFF
cdr3_nt: TGTGCCAGCAGCCAGGGGGCTTACAATGAGCAGTTCTTC

j_call: TRBJ1-2
clone_size: many
d_call: NA
v_call: TRBV20-1
cdr3_aa: CSATLTQTHGYTF
cdr3_nt: TGCAGTGCTACACTCACGCAGACTCATGGCTACACCTTC

j_call: TRBJ1-5
clone_size: few
d_call: NA
v_call: TRBV10-1
cdr3_aa: CASGNRASNQPQHF
cdr3_nt: TGCGCCAGCGGGAACAGGGCTAGCAATCAGCCCCAGCATTTT

j_call: TRBJ2-7
clone_size: many
d_call: TRBD1
v_call: TRBV11-2
cdr3_aa: CASNPSIGQGALAGRYEQYF
cdr3_nt: TGTGCCAGCAACCCTTCAATAGGACAGGGGGCCCTAGCGGGACGCTACGAGCAGTACTTC

j_call: TRBJ2-1
clone_size: many
d_call: NA
v_call: TRBV5-1
cdr3_aa: CASSLGQNYEQFF
cdr3_nt: TGCGCCAGCAGCTTGGGACAAAATTATGAGCAGTTCTTC

j_call: TRBJ1-4
clone_size: many
d_call: NA
v_call: TRBV30
cdr3_aa: CAGYRAGAVRELFF
cdr3_nt: TGTGCCGGCTATAGGGCAGGGGCAGTAAGGGAACTGTTTTTT

j_call: TRBJ2-5
clone_size: NA
d_call: TRBD1
v_call: TRBV19
cdr3_aa: CASSIVPLQTGMETQYF
cdr3_nt: TGTGCCAGTAGTATAGTCCCACTACAGACAGGGATGGAGACCCAGTACTTC

j_call: TRBJ1-1
clone_size: many
d_call: TRBD1
v_call: TRBV11-1
cdr3_aa: CASSPPGQGMNTEAFF
cdr3_nt: TGTGCCAGCAGCCCACCGGGACAGGGGATGAACACTGAAGCTTTCTTT

j_call: TRBJ1-5
clone_size: NA
d_call: NA
v_call: TRBV3-1
cdr3_aa: CASSPTTGQPQHF
cdr3_nt: TGTGCCAGCAGCCCTACGACAGGACAGCCCCAGCATTTT

j_call: TRBJ2-6
clone_size: few
d_call: TRBD2
v_call: TRBV5-5
cdr3_aa: CASTSSWGGSGANVLTF
cdr3_nt: TGTGCCAGCACCTCCTCCTGGGGGGGCTCTGGGGCCAACGTCCTGACTTTC

j_call: TRBJ2-5
clone_size: NA
d_call: NA
v_call: TRBV5-1
cdr3_aa: CASSLGRQQETQYF
cdr3_nt: TGCGCCAGCAGCTTGGGTCGCCAGCAAGAGACCCAGTACTTC

j_call: TRBJ1-1
clone_size: NA
d_call: TRBD1
v_call: TRBV27
cdr3_aa: CASSLLGGKTEAFF
cdr3_nt: TGTGCCAGCAGTTTGCTAGGGGGCAAGACTGAAGCTTTCTTT

j_call: TRBJ2-1
clone_size: NA
d_call: TRBD2
v_call: TRBV20-1
cdr3_aa: CSAELAGGYEQFF
cdr3_nt: TGCAGTGCTGAACTAGCGGGAGGATATGAGCAGTTCTTC

j_call: TRBJ1-4
clone_size: NA
d_call: TRBD1
v_call: TRBV5-1
cdr3_aa: CASSLGTGSNEKLFF
cdr3_nt: TGTGCCAGCAGCCTCGGGACAGGCTCTAATGAAAAACTGTTTTTT

j_call: TRBJ2-7
clone_size: NA
d_call: TRBD1
v_call: TRBV7-9
cdr3_aa: CASSQEGGDRGLFREQYF
cdr3_nt: TGTGCCAGCAGCCAAGAGGGTGGAGACAGGGGCCTCTTTAGGGAGCAGTACTTC

j_call: TRBJ2-1
clone_size: NA
d_call: NA
v_call: TRBV6-1
cdr3_aa: CASSPINENRYNEQFF
cdr3_nt: TGTGCCAGCAGCCCCATAAACGAAAACAGGTACAATGAGCAGTTCTTC

j_call: TRBJ2-3
clone_size: NA
d_call: TRBD2
v_call: TRBV29-1
cdr3_aa: CSVVPWTSGNTDTQYF
cdr3_nt: TGCAGCGTTGTCCCCTGGACTAGCGGAAACACAGATACGCAGTATTTT

j_call: TRBJ2-5
clone_size: NA
d_call: NA
v_call: TRBV5-1
cdr3_aa: CASRGLQETQYF
cdr3_nt: TGCGCCAGCCGAGGGCTACAAGAGACCCAGTACTTC

j_call: TRBJ1-1
clone_size: many
d_call: TRBD1
v_call: TRBV11-2
cdr3_aa: CASSPPIDRVTEAFF
cdr3_nt: TGTGCCAGCAGCCCACCTATTGACAGGGTCACTGAAGCTTTCTTT

j_call: TRBJ1-2
clone_size: NA
d_call: TRBD1
v_call: TRBV7-2
cdr3_aa: CASSRTGVDGYTF
cdr3_nt: TGTGCCAGCAGCCGAACAGGGGTGGATGGCTACACCTTC

j_call: TRBJ2-3
clone_size: few
d_call: NA
v_call: TRBV4-2
cdr3_aa: CASSPPDWAGTDTQYF
cdr3_nt: TGTGCCAGCAGCCCCCCAGATTGGGCGGGGACCGATACGCAGTATTTT

j_call: TRBJ2-2
clone_size: NA
d_call: TRBD2
v_call: TRBV5-4
cdr3_aa: CASSPPGLAGATGELFF
cdr3_nt: TGTGCCAGCAGCCCCCCGGGACTAGCGGGAGCCACCGGGGAGCTGTTTTTT

j_call: TRBJ2-6
clone_size: few
d_call: TRBD1
v_call: TRBV2
cdr3_aa: CASSLDRNSGANVLTF
cdr3_nt: TGTGCCAGCAGTTTGGACAGGAACTCTGGGGCCAACGTCCTGACTTTC

j_call: TRBJ2-2
clone_size: NA
d_call: NA
v_call: TRBV7-8
cdr3_aa: CASSSVVTDTGELFF
cdr3_nt: TGTGCCAGCAGCTCCGTCGTCACAGACACCGGGGAGCTGTTTTTT

j_call: TRBJ2-5
clone_size: few
d_call: NA
v_call: TRBV7-9
cdr3_aa: CASSLMGVGVDETQYF
cdr3_nt: TGTGCCAGCAGTCTAATGGGAGTGGGGGTGGACGAGACCCAGTACTTC

j_call: TRBJ2-3
clone_size: NA
d_call: TRBD2
v_call: TRBV5-1
cdr3_aa: CASTAAGVESDTQYF
cdr3_nt: TGCGCCAGCACCGCCGCGGGAGTGGAGTCAGATACGCAGTATTTT

j_call: TRBJ2-5
clone_size: few
d_call: TRBD2
v_call: TRBV12-5
cdr3_aa: CASGYSGTPQETQYF
cdr3_nt: TGTGCTAGTGGTTATAGCGGGACCCCCCAAGAGACCCAGTACTTC